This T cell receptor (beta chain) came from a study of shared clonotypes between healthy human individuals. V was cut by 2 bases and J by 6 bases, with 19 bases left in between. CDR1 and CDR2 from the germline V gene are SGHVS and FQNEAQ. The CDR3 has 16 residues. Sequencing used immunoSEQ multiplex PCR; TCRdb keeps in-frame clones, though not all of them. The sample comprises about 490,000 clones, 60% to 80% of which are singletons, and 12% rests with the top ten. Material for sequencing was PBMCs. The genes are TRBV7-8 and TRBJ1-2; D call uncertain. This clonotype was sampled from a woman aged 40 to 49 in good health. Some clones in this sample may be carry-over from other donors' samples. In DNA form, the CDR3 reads TGTGCCAGCAGCTTAAGGCGCGACAAGAGGATCGATGGCTACACCTTC. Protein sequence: CASSLRRDKRIDGYTF.